These 14 T cell receptor beta chains share one sample of origin, sequenced in a study of naive and memory T cell subsets. TCR cDNA received a 3' ligated oligonucleotide that carried a UMI. The SP2 primer and nested alpha and beta constant region primers amplified ligated cDNA in four rounds. A single record per CDR3 protein comes from TCRdb applying MiXCR to the 5' RACE reads. The sample lists 55,000 to 70,000 distinct CDR3 sequences; 7.2% were seen once. The receptors derive from a male donor in good health.

This clonotype was seen many times. The V call is TRBV6-5, the J call TRBJ2-5, with D perhaps assigned TRBD1 or TRBD2 (6 bases each). This CDR3 spans 17 amino acids. Deletions cut 2 bases from V and 4 bases from J, with 20 bases between. Germline values: CDR1 MNHEY, CDR2 SVGAGI. The CDR3 DNA sequence: TGTGCCAGCAGTTACACAACAAGACAGGACGGGGGAGAGACCCAGTACTTC. Translated: CASSYTTRQDGGETQYF.

This chain connects TRBV5-1 to TRBJ2-1, with TRBD1 identical over 7 bases. The CDR3 length is 13 residues. Trimming took 4 bases from V and 7 from J; bases not matched to a gene: 5. CDR1 and CDR2 (germline): SGHRS, YFSETQ. CDR3 region: CASSVDRMNEQFF. DNA of the CDR3: TGCGCCAGCAGCGTGGACAGGATGAATGAGCAGTTCTTC.

This clonotype was seen at least ten times. The chain has TRBV29-1 and TRBJ2-1, with D possibly matching TRBD2 (5 bases). CDR1 is SQVTM and CDR2 is ANQGSEA in the germline V gene. V lost 1 base to trimming and J lost 0 bases, with 22 bases between them. This CDR3 spans 19 amino acids. CDR3 nucleotides: TGCAGCGTTGAAGGGGAGAGGTACCCTGGCCATAGCTCCTACAATGAGCAGTTCTTC. Its protein is CSVEGERYPGHSSYNEQFF.

The table lists this clonotype with a few counts. The gene calls are TRBV9 and TRBJ1-2; no definite D call. CDR3 size: 15 residues. Germline V lookup: CDR1 SGDLS, CDR2 YYNGEE. The germline V and J ends were trimmed by 3 bases and 4 bases, with 16 bases remaining between them. In nucleotides, the CDR3 is TGTGCCAGCAGCGCTACCGAGGTTGGAAGCTATGGCTACACCTTC. Its translation is CASSATEVGSYGYTF.

This clonotype was seen many times. The chain carries TRBV4-2 and TRBJ2-2, with D tentatively TRBD1 or TRBD2 (6 bases each). Trimming took off 0 bases at V and 4 bases at J, with 9 bases between the two ends. This CDR3 is 15 amino acids long. Germline V gene data show CDR1 as LGHNA and CDR2 as YNFKEQ. The CDR3 DNA reads TGTGCCAGCAGCCAAGAAGAGGGGGGCACCGGGGAGCTGTTTTTT. Its protein product is CASSQEEGGTGELFF.

This clonotype has at least ten counts. V is TRBV20-1 and J is TRBJ2-7; TRBD2 agrees at 11 bases. V trimming: 4 bases; J trimming: 4 bases; junction bases outside the gene matches: 3. There are 13 residues in the CDR3. Germline CDR1 is DFQATT and CDR2 is SNEGSKA (reference sequence). The CDR3 coding sequence is TGCAGTGCTACCGGGACTAGCGGATACGAGCAGTACTTC. It encodes CSATGTSGYEQYF.

The V gene is TRBV6-5, the J gene TRBJ1-1; no reliable D call. The germline CDR1 and CDR2 sequences are MNHEY and SVGAGI. The ends were cut back, 0 bases at V and 0 bases at J, with 8 bases in the middle. The CDR3 is made up of 15 amino acids. In DNA form, the CDR3 reads TGTGCCAGCAGTTACTCCACCAACCTGAACACTGAAGCTTTCTTT. Residues: CASSYSTNLNTEAFF.

The V and J genes are TRBV6-5 and TRBJ1-6; a weak D match, TRBD1 (5 bases). This CDR3 is built from 16 residues. V gave up 0 bases and J gave up 7 bases, with 13 bases separating them. Germline V gene data show CDR1 as MNHEY and CDR2 as SVGAGI. The CDR3 region is CASSYSTGRGNSPLHF. The CDR3 nucleotides are TGTGCCAGCAGTTACTCCACGGGACGGGGAAATTCACCCCTCCACTTT.

The chain employs TRBV5-6 and TRBJ2-6, with a tentative D call TRBD1 (6 bases). The CDR3 has 15 amino acids. Trimming shortened V by 2 bases and J by 2 bases, and 8 bases separated the two germline ends. Germline CDR1 reads SGHDT; CDR2 reads YYEEEE. The CDR3 reads CASSFRGPGANVLTF. The CDR3, as DNA: TGTGCCAGCAGCTTCAGGGGTCCTGGGGCCAACGTCCTGACTTTC.

This clonotype was seen more than once but under ten times. The chain uses TRBV6-1 and TRBJ2-7, with 8 bases identical to TRBD1. The CDR3 runs 14 residues. Germline V CDR1 and CDR2: MNHNS, SASEGT. Trimming took 6 bases from V and 6 from J; bases not matched to a gene: 10. For the CDR3, the DNA is TGTGCCAGCAGCAGACAGGGGATAGAGGGCGAGCAGTACTTC. It translates to CASSRQGIEGEQYF.

The V gene is TRBV5-1, the J gene TRBJ1-1, with 9 nucleotides matching TRBD1. Trimming cost V 4 bases and J 3 bases; bases outside gene matches: 10. Per germline, CDR1 SGHRS and CDR2 YFSETQ. The length of the CDR3 is 16 residues. The CDR3 region is CASSPGQGSSHTEAFF. The CDR3 coding sequence is TGCGCCAGCAGCCCGGGACAGGGATCATCACACACTGAAGCTTTCTTT.

The chain combines TRBV6-1 with TRBJ2-3, with TRBD1 matching 7 bases. The CDR3 totals 16 residues. Germline V gene data show CDR1 as MNHNS and CDR2 as SASEGT. V lost 5 bases, J lost 2 bases, and 10 bases stayed unmatched. The CDR3 is CASSFGQEVYTDTQYF. The CDR3 nucleotides read TGTGCCAGCAGTTTCGGACAGGAGGTATACACAGATACGCAGTATTTT.

This clonotype was counted ten times or more. The chain combines TRBV6-5 with TRBJ1-5; 12 nucleotides match TRBD1. Trimming cost V 6 bases and J 7 bases; bases outside gene matches: 7. Germline CDR1 MNHEY, CDR2 SVGAGI. The CDR3 extends over 15 amino acids. This chain's CDR3 is CASSPGTGGRQPQHF. For the CDR3, the DNA is TGTGCCAGCAGCCCTGGGACAGGGGGCAGGCAGCCCCAGCATTTT.

This clonotype has ten or more counts. This chain connects TRBV5-5 to TRBJ2-3; 8 bases match TRBD2. The germline V gene has CDR1 SGHKS and CDR2 YYEKEE (reference sequence). This CDR3 has 15 residues. J gave up 2 bases and V 4 bases, and 6 bases lay outside the gene matches. The CDR3 nucleotides read TGTGCCAGCAGCATCTGGACTAGCTACACAGATACGCAGTATTTT. Protein product: CASSIWTSYTDTQYF.